The source of this TCR beta chain is a study of blood T cell repertoires in COVID-19. Data came from immunoSEQ multiplex PCR; TCRdb stores just in-frame clones and leaves some out. Among 95,000 to 150,000 clones, around 84% were seen once, and the ten largest hold 3% to 4.5%. After removal of 6 bases from V and 11 bases from J, the junction contained 12 bases not matched to a gene. CDR1 is MNHEY, CDR2 SVGEGT, per germline. This CDR3 is built from 14 residues. V gene TRBV6-2 or TRBV6-3 combines with J gene TRBJ1-4; TRBD1 aligns across 7 bases. Sequencing was done on a sample of PBMCs or T cells enriched from blood (not recorded which). The source is a woman in her 30s who had recovered from COVID-19. The CDR3 nucleotides read TGTGCCAGCAGCCCCCAGGGGGGCGCCTTTAAACTGTTTTTT. Protein sequence: CASSPQGGAFKLFF.